The T cell receptor (beta chain) under discussion was sequenced for a study of blood T cell repertoires in COVID-19. Turning to the study itself: Sources were T cells, B-cell-depleted T cells, or PBMCs; the material itself was cDNA or gDNA.

As originally analysed: Estimation of nucleated cell counts was performed using reference gene primer amplification. Assay: immunoSEQ multiplex PCR; the TCRdb copy retains only in-frame clones and omits some. For V, J and clone size, that table is used; D and trimming come from the DNA. This table holds some 69,000 clones, roughly 89% found once. The CDR3 is 14 amino acids. Germline-derived CDR1 and CDR2 are LNHNV and YYDKDF (reference sequence). V shed 2 bases and J shed 7 bases, with 12 bases lying between them. The TCR sequence derives from a woman aged 50 to 65 with active COVID-19. The chain recombines TRBV15 with TRBJ1-5, with a weak D call TRBD1 (6 bases). The sequencing sample was made of peripheral blood. The CDR3 coding sequence is TGTGCCACCAGCAGAAGCCTAACAGGGCAGCCCCAGCATTTT. The encoded protein is CATSRSLTGQPQHF.